These T cell receptor beta chains were read from a single sample in a study of identical twins. Each CDR3 protein gets one entry after TCRdb re-called the 5' RACE reads with MiXCR. Counted here are around 960,000 distinct CDR3 sequences, roughly 12% occurring once; the ten biggest clones make up under 2%. These records were also assigned to another study, of yellow fever vaccine responses in identical twins.

The specimen was PBMCs. The receptors stem from a woman under 30 in good health. Each CDR3 is given with its conserved first and last residue.

j_call,v_call,cdr3_aa
TRBJ2-3,TRBV9,CASSDRQGTSTDTQYF
TRBJ2-5,TRBV2,CASSDLLAGGSQETQYF
TRBJ2-1,TRBV29-1,CSVEVLGSGRASPQFF
TRBJ1-5,TRBV2,CASSGGPNQPQHF
TRBJ2-1,TRBV5-1,CASSGMGYNEQFF
TRBJ1-2,TRBV3-1,CASSQDSGQGVYGYTF
TRBJ1-1,TRBV11-2,CASSWAPNTEAFF
TRBJ2-3,TRBV7-9,CASNLGGADTQYF
TRBJ2-2,TRBV7-7,CASSPSGVLGGELFF
TRBJ2-3,TRBV18,CASSNGDTQYF
TRBJ2-2,TRBV3-1,CASSQVWTNTGELFF
TRBJ1-2,TRBV12-3/TRBV12-4,CASSSYFSYGYTF
TRBJ2-7,TRBV25-1,CASSEQGAYDEQYF
TRBJ2-3,TRBV28,CASMEGSRNTQYF
TRBJ2-2,TRBV24-1,CATSDPGPNTGELFF
TRBJ1-6,TRBV11-2,CASSLAGDPSLHF
TRBJ2-7,TRBV10-3,CAISERTGTGYSHEQYF